The entry below describes one T cell receptor beta chain. Assay: immunoSEQ multiplex PCR; the TCRdb copy retains only in-frame clones and omits some. The sample includes about 250,000 clones, 70% to 90% of them seen just once. Adults between roughly 18 and 95 years of age took part from fewer than 30 US areas. Participants' own reports of clinical history determined their cohort assignment. Symptom resolution, clearance, or two negative PCRs marked the recovered donors of Cohort 3. This entry comes from a study of blood T cell repertoires in COVID-19. Study background: The United States, Italy and Spain provided the acute and convalescent COVID-19 samples.

Germline V gene sequence: CDR1 MNHEY, CDR2 SVGAGI. The V gene end was trimmed by 7 bases and the J gene end by 5 bases; junction bases not matched to a gene: 7. The CDR3 is 14 residues long. The J gene is TRBJ1-5, the V gene TRBV6-5; 8 nucleotides align to TRBD1. The sequenced sample was PBMCs or T cells enriched from blood (not recorded which). This sequence originates from a man between 35 and 55 years old who had recovered from COVID-19. This chain's CDR3 is CASTIGQGDQPQHF. The DNA for the CDR3 is TGTGCCAGCACTATCGGACAGGGCGATCAGCCCCAGCATTTT.